The T cell receptor beta chain described here comes from a study of OX40 agonist ivuxolimab in advanced cancers. About the study: Patients received the agonistic anti-OX40 (CD134) antibody ivuxolimab. Allowance was made for prior anti-PD-1, anti-PD-L1 or anti-CTLA-4 therapy, and around 44% had some.

Germline V CDR1 and CDR2: SGHVS, FNYEAQ. V lost 6 bases to trimming and J lost 11 bases, with 19 bases between them. The CDR3 extends over 13 amino acids. Findings and limits, study-wide: Some patients who did not respond also had low normalized T-cell clonal expansion.

Drawing of blood for sampling happened at baseline, at cycle 4 day 1, and at cycle 7 day 1. Data came from immunoSEQ multiplex PCR; TCRdb stores just in-frame clones and leaves some out. The sample records more than 30,000 clones, more than 85% being singletons. On this clone: Its specificity is unknown.

The clonotype was recovered from an adult with an advanced solid tumor such as melanoma, head and neck, liver or kidney cancer. This chain links TRBV7-6 with TRBJ1-1, with TRBD1 as a possible D gene (5 bases). The material was CD4+ or CD8+ T cells sorted from blood, obtained in a trial of the OX40 agonist ivuxolimab. CDR3 nucleotide sequence: TGTGCCAGCAGTCAAAGGGGCACCTCAATGGCTTTCTTT. Residues: CASSQRGTSMAFF. The variable domain in full, with the rest retrieved from reference TRBV7-6 and TRBJ1-1, is GAGVSQSPRYKVTKRGQDVALRCDPISGHVSLYWYRQALGQGPEFLTYFNYEAQQDKSGLPNDRFSAERPEGSISTLTIQRTEQRDSAMYRCASSQRGTSMAFFGQGTRLTVV.